Sequencing of this TCR beta chain was carried out in a study of response to subunit inactivated influenza vaccine. Study findings and constraints: Authors proposed each seasonal influenza vaccination draws in few new T cells.

MiXCR was run by TCRdb on the RT-PCR reads, yielding one entry per CDR3 protein. This repertoire shows approximately 520,000 distinct CDR3 sequences, 16% found once; its top ten account for 3% to 3.5%. In germline, CDR1 is SGHRS, CDR2 YFSETQ. V was pared by 4 bases and J by 0 bases, with 13 bases between. The CDR3 runs 15 residues. This clonotype was counted between two and nine times. Antigen specificity is unknown. The starting material was CD4+ T cells sorted from PBMCs, obtained around 2 years after vaccination. This chain uses TRBV5-1 with TRBJ1-1, with a weak D call TRBD1 (5 bases). This receptor was obtained from a man aged 45-69 years who received an inactivated influenza vaccine. The CDR3 DNA follows: TGCGCCAGCAGCCCGGGACCAGGAATGAACACTGAAGCTTTCTTT. It is translated as CASSPGPGMNTEAFF. The full variable domain, rest sourced from reference TRBV5-1 and TRBJ1-1, is KAGVTQTPRYLIKTRGQQVTLSCSPISGHRSVSWYQQTPGQGLQFLFEYFSETQRNKGNFPGRFSGRQFSNSRSEMNVSTLELGDSALYLCASSPGPGMNTEAFFGQGTRLTVV.